This T cell receptor (beta chain) comes out of a study of CD8 T cells in ankylosing spondylitis. The study's findings and limits: Relatively rare in peripheral blood, disease-linked clones were also CD8+. In ankylosing spondylitis blood, a motif of seven to nine highly homologous TCR beta variants appeared characteristic. Past research had described some motif variants in reactive arthritis synovial fluid and blood.

By quantitative 5'-RACE with molecular barcodes, the TCR beta libraries were made. MiXCR, run by TCRdb on the 5' RACE reads, gives a single entry per CDR3 protein. The sample includes fewer than 550,000 distinct CDR3 sequences, 5.3% seen only once; the top ten take approximately 3.5%. Many counts were recorded for this clonotype. The target antigen is unknown. The CDR3 is 13 residues long. The germline V and J ends were trimmed by 5 bases and 7 bases, with 17 bases remaining between them. Germline V lookup: CDR1 DFQATT, CDR2 SNEGSKA (reference sequence). The V call is TRBV20-1, the J call TRBJ1-2; D is unresolved. The specimen sequenced was blood, either unsorted or a sorted T cell fraction (not recorded which). This receptor was obtained from a male donor with ankylosing spondylitis. The CDR3 reads CSAFATANGGYTF. The CDR3 DNA sequence: TGCAGTGCTTTTGCGACGGCTAACGGTGGCTACACCTTC.